These T cell receptor beta chains were read from a single sample in a study of PD-L1 blockade in urothelial cancer. Produced via immunoSEQ multiplex PCR; TCRdb's table is partial and in-frame only. The sample includes 25,000 to 30,000 clones, around 80% seen only once; the top ten take around 3.3%. Sequenced material: PBMCs, taken around atezolizumab (anti-PD-L1) treatment. The receptors derive from a man in his 70s with urothelial cancer. The CDR3 runs from the conserved cysteine through the conserved F or W. A D gene is named only where the DNA matches it firmly. Size tells how often a clone was seen (once, few, many) or the class of an expanded clone, and some rows leave it out.

abundance	v_gene	d_gene	j_gene	CDR3nt	CDR3aa
few	TRBV4-1	NA	TRBJ1-5	TGCGCCAGAGAATATCGAGCCAAGTACCGCCCAAAGTGTCCCCAGCATTTT	CAREYRAKYRPKCPQHF
few	TRBV10-3	TRBD1	TRBJ2-2	TGTGCCACCTCCTGGGACAGCGGTATCGGGGAGCTGTTTTTT	CATSWDSGIGELFF
NA	TRBV19	NA	TRBJ1-1	TGTGCCAGTATTGGACAGCGGAACACTGAAGCTTTCTTT	CASIGQRNTEAFF
once	TRBV27	TRBD2	TRBJ2-7	TGTGCCAGCAGTAAAGGACTAGCGGGAGTAGCCGAGCAGTACTTC	CASSKGLAGVAEQYF
NA	TRBV28	TRBD2	TRBJ2-5	TGTGCCAGCAGGGGGACTACCTGGACCCAGTACTTC	CASRGTTWTQYF
NA	TRBV7-2	NA	TRBJ1-5	TGTGCCAGCTCGACAGGTCTGCTGCCCCAGCATTTT	CASSTGLLPQHF
NA	TRBV7-2	NA	TRBJ2-1	TGTGCCAGCAGCTCAACAGGGGGGGGCAATGAGCAGTTCTTC	CASSSTGGGNEQFF
NA	TRBV2	TRBD1	TRBJ1-5	TGTGCCAGTTCACAGGGGGCCGGCAATCAGCCCCAGCATTTT	CASSQGAGNQPQHF
NA	TRBV7-9	NA	TRBJ2-7	TGTGCCAGCAGCTTAAGAGATTACGAGCAGTACTTC	CASSLRDYEQYF
NA	TRBV19	TRBD1	TRBJ1-1	TGTGCCAGTAGTATTGGCCTCGAAAGACAGGGATGGACTGAAGCTTTCTTT	CASSIGLERQGWTEAFF
NA	TRBV30	NA	TRBJ1-6	TGTGCCTGGAGCAGAGGATATTCACCCCTCCACTTT	CAWSRGYSPLHF
NA	TRBV7-9	TRBD2	TRBJ2-6	TGTGCCAGCAGCTCCGGACTAGCTCCCTCTGGGGCCAACGTCCTGACTTTC	CASSSGLAPSGANVLTF
NA	TRBV11-2	TRBD1	TRBJ2-5	TGTGCCAGCAGCTTTGGGACAGAAGAGACCCAGTACTTC	CASSFGTEETQYF
NA	TRBV10-3	NA	TRBJ2-7	TGTGCCATCAGTGAGTCGGCAGGGGAGTTCGGCGAGCAGTACTTC	CAISESAGEFGEQYF
few	TRBV7-9	TRBD2	TRBJ2-1	TGTGCCAGCAGCTACCGGGACTATCTACGAAATGAGCAGTTCTTC	CASSYRDYLRNEQFF
NA	TRBV11-3	TRBD2	TRBJ2-5	TGTGCCAGCAGCTTGACTAGCATGGAGACCCAGTACTTC	CASSLTSMETQYF
few	TRBV4-2	NA	TRBJ2-7	TGTGCCAGCAGCCAAGGGGGAGGGGGGGCCTACGAGCAGTACTTC	CASSQGGGGAYEQYF
NA	TRBV5-1	NA	TRBJ2-5	TGCGCCAGCAGCTTGTCGCTAGCGCCAGAAGAGACCCAGTACTTC	CASSLSLAPEETQYF
NA	TRBV9	NA	TRBJ1-3	TGTGCCAGCAGCGTAGAGGGGCTCTCTGGAAACACCATATATTTT	CASSVEGLSGNTIYF